Each of the 11 T cell receptor beta chains below was sequenced from the same sample in a study of cytomegalovirus exposure and HLA in healthy donors. The PCR used 60 Vbeta and 13 Jbeta primers. Assay: immunoSEQ multiplex PCR; the TCRdb copy retains only in-frame clones and omits some. The sample holds about 92,000 clones, just under 70% seen once. The sample was PBMCs. Receptor source: a man aged 50 or older in good health and CMV-seronegative.

The chain carries TRBV12-5 and TRBJ1-1, with 7 bases fitting TRBD1. Trimming cost V 0 bases and J 5 bases; bases outside gene matches: 6. This CDR3 contains 15 residues. From germline, CDR1 is LGHNT and CDR2 FRNRAP. The CDR3 sequence is CASGLVLPGGTEAFF. CDR3 sequence (DNA): TGTGCTAGTGGTTTGGTACTCCCAGGGGGGACTGAAGCTTTCTTT.

This rearrangement joins TRBV29-1 to TRBJ2-7, with 7 bases identical to TRBD1. Trimming at V came to 5 bases and at J to 5 bases, leaving 6 bases not matched to a gene. Per germline, CDR1 SQVTM and CDR2 ANQGSEA. The CDR3 spans 12 residues. The CDR3 DNA reads TGCAGCGTTACGAGGGGGCCGAACGAGCAGTACTTC. Amino acid sequence: CSVTRGPNEQYF.

The rearrangement joins TRBV6-6 to TRBJ2-7, with TRBD1 as a possible D gene (6 bases). V dropped 4 bases and J dropped 7 bases, with 11 bases sitting between them. Germline loops: CDR1 MNHNY, CDR2 SVGAGI (reference sequence). This CDR3 contains 12 residues. CDR3 in DNA: TGTGCCAGCAGTTCCCAGGGGTGGGAGCAGTACTTC. It is translated as CASSSQGWEQYF.

This chain connects TRBV7-2 to TRBJ1-1; D remains ambiguous. Deletions cut 5 bases from V and 4 bases from J, with 14 bases between. The CDR3 has 14 residues. Per germline, CDR1 SGHTA and CDR2 FQGNSA. CDR3 in DNA: TGTGCCAGCAGCAGAAACGTTGAGGGCACTGAAGCTTTCTTT. This encodes CASSRNVEGTEAFF. The variable domain in full, with the rest retrieved from reference TRBV7-2 and TRBJ1-1, is GAGVSQSPSNKVTEKGKDVELRCDPISGHTALYWYRQSLGQGLEFLIYFQGNSAPDKSGLPSDRFSAERTGGSVSTLTIQRTQQEDSAVYLCASSRNVEGTEAFFGQGTRLTVV.

The gene calls are TRBV5-4 and TRBJ2-5, with 8 bases aligning to TRBD2. The germline V gene has CDR1 SGHNT and CDR2 YYREEE (reference sequence). The CDR3 length is 16 residues. V trimming: 0 bases; J trimming: 2 bases; junction bases outside the gene matches: 6. In DNA form, the CDR3 reads TGTGCCAGCAGCTTGGCGGGAGGGATCGGGCAAGAGACCCAGTACTTC. Translating it yields CASSLAGGIGQETQYF.

The chain has TRBV7-2 and TRBJ2-7; 7 nucleotides match TRBD1. CDR3 length: 14 amino acids. Trimming removed 3 bases from V and 3 bases from J; junction bases left unmatched: 5. From germline, CDR1 is SGHTA and CDR2 FQGNSA. The CDR3 nucleotides are TGTGCCAGCAGCTTCCGGGACAGACTCTACGAGCAGTACTTC. It yields the protein CASSFRDRLYEQYF. Supplemented by reference TRBV7-2 and TRBJ2-7, the full variable domain reads GAGVSQSPSNKVTEKGKDVELRCDPISGHTALYWYRQSLGQGLEFLIYFQGNSAPDKSGLPSDRFSAERTGGSVSTLTIQRTQQEDSAVYLCASSFRDRLYEQYFGPGTRLTVT.

The chain links TRBV9 to TRBJ2-5, with TRBD1 identical over 7 bases. CDR1 and CDR2 from the germline V gene are SGDLS and YYNGEE. The CDR3 runs 17 residues. V lost 3 bases and J lost 8; bases outside the gene matches: 19. CDR3: CASSESTRQGTRDTQYF. In DNA, the CDR3 is TGTGCCAGCAGCGAGTCAACAAGACAGGGAACAAGAGATACCCAGTACTTC.

This clone showed up just a few times. V and J are TRBV4-2 and TRBJ2-1; TRBD2 matches 10 bases. From germline, CDR1 is LGHNA and CDR2 YNFKEQ. The CDR3 spans 17 residues. Trimming took 1 base from V and 8 from J; bases not matched to a gene: 11. In nucleotides, the CDR3 is TGTGCCAGCAGCCAAGTTTTGGCTAGCGGGAGTGGAGATGAGCAGTTCTTC. Translation: CASSQVLASGSGDEQFF.

The sample holds a few counts of this clone. The V call is TRBV5-4, the J call TRBJ2-5; 7 positions match TRBD2. Looked up from germline, CDR1 is SGHNT and CDR2 is YYREEE (reference sequence). The J segment lost 4 bases and the V segment lost 4 bases, leaving 4 bases of the junction unmatched. The CDR3 covers 13 residues. The DNA of the CDR3 is TGTGCCAGCAGCGGGGGGAGGGGAGAGACCCAGTACTTC. This gives the protein CASSGGRGETQYF.

The V call is TRBV6-5, the J call TRBJ1-5; 7 nucleotides align to TRBD1. The germline CDR1 and CDR2 sequences are MNHEY and SVGAGI. V gave up 5 bases and J gave up 6 bases; unmatched junction bases: 7. The CDR3 runs to 14 residues. The chain's CDR3 is CASSTDRARQPQHF. The CDR3 nucleotides read TGTGCCAGCAGTACAGACAGGGCGCGTCAGCCCCAGCATTTT.

DNA of the CDR3: TGTGCCAGCAGTACCCGGACAGCGTACACTGAAGCTTTCTTT. Translating it yields CASSTRTAYTEAFF. The chain combines TRBV6-1 with TRBJ1-1; tentatively, D is TRBD1 (6 bases). The CDR3 runs to 14 residues. Trimming took 5 bases from V and 3 from J, leaving 13 bases between them. Germline CDR1 MNHNS, CDR2 SASEGT.